The T cell receptor (beta chain) described here comes from a study of T cells in Graves' hyperthyroidism and ophthalmopathy. Across the study: Before treatment of any kind, peripheral blood was taken at initial diagnosis.

In this sample, this clonotype turned up many times. What it recognizes is unknown. With 7 bases removed from V and 0 bases from J, the gap between germline ends came to 15 bases. The CDR3 consists of 15 residues. Germline values: CDR1 LGHDT, CDR2 YNNKEL (reference sequence). Points from the study as a whole: Model predictions of ophthalmopathy came a median about six months before onset. Researchers report that a 13 V-J model separated ophthalmopathy from stable hyperthyroidism.

RNA transcripts yielded amplified TCR beta CDR3 regions. RT-PCR in the first round (using the HTBI primer set) targeted the TCR CDR3. TCRdb ran MiXCR on the multiplex PCR reads and lists one entry per CDR3 protein. The repertoire consists of about 770,000 distinct CDR3 sequences, with roughly a sixth occurring once and the leading ten covering roughly a sixth. Material: blood. This receptor was obtained from a woman between 45 and 60 years old with Graves' hyperthyroidism that later progressed to Graves' ophthalmopathy. V usage is TRBV3-1 and J usage is TRBJ2-5; possibly TRBD2 for D (5 bases). Written as DNA, the CDR3 is TGTGCCAGCACCCTGAGAGGGCTGTACCAAGAGACCCAGTACTTC. It yields the protein CASTLRGLYQETQYF.